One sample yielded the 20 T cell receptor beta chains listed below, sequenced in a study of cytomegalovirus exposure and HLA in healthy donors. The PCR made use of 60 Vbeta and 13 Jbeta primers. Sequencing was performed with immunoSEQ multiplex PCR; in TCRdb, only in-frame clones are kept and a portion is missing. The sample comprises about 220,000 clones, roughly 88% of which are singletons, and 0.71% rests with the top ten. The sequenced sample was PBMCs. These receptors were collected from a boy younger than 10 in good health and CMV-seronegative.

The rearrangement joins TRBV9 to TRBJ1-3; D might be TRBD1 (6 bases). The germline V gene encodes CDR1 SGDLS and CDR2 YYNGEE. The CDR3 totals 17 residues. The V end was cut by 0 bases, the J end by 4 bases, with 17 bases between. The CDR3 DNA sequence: TGTGCCAGCAGCGTAGCTACTTGGGGGGGCCTCGGAAACACCATATATTTT. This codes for CASSVATWGGLGNTIYF.

The CDR3 region has the DNA TGCAGCGTGCACCCTTTGACAGGGAACACTGAAGCTTTCTTT. This encodes CSVHPLTGNTEAFF. The chain combines TRBV29-1 with TRBJ1-1; the D gene is possibly TRBD1 (6 bases). Per the germline V gene, CDR1 is SQVTM and CDR2 is ANQGSEA. The CDR3 runs to 14 residues. V gave up 6 bases and J gave up 1 base, with 15 bases separating them.

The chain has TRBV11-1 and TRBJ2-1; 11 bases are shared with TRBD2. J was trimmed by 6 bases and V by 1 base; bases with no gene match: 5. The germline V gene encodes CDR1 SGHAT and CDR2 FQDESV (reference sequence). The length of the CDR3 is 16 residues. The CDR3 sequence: CASSLVASGRSNEQFF. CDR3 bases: TGTGCCAGCAGCTTAGTTGCTAGCGGGAGGAGCAATGAGCAGTTCTTC.

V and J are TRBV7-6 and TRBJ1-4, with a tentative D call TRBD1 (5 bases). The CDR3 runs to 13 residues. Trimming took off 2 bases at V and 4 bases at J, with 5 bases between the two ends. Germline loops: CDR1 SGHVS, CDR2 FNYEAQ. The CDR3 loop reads CASSLQGNEKLFF. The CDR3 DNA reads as TGTGCCAGCAGCTTACAGGGTAATGAAAAACTGTTTTTT.

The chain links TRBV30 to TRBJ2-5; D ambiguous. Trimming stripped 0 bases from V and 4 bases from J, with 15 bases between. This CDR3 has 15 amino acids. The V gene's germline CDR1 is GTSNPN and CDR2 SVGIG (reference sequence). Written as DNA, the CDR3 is TGTGCCTGGAGTGTCGGCGGAGCTGGGTTAGAGACCCAGTACTTC. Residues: CAWSVGGAGLETQYF.

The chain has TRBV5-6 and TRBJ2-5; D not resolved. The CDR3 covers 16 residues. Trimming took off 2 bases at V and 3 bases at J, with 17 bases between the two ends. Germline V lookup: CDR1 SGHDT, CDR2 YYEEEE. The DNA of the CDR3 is TGTGCCAGCAGCTTTTCTTTGCTGGGCACAGAAGAGACCCAGTACTTC. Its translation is CASSFSLLGTEETQYF. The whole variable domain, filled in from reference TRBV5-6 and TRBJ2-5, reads DAGVTQSPTHLIKTRGQQVTLRCSPKSGHDTVSWYQQALGQGPQFIFQYYEEEERQRGNFPDRFSGHQFPNYSSELNVNALLLGDSALYLCASSFSLLGTEETQYFGPGTRLLVL.

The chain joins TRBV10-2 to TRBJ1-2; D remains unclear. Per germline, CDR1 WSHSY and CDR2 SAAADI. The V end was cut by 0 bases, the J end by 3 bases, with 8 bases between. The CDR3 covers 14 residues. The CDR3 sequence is CASSESVRYYGYTF. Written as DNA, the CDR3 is TGCGCCAGCAGTGAGTCGGTGCGGTACTATGGCTACACCTTC.

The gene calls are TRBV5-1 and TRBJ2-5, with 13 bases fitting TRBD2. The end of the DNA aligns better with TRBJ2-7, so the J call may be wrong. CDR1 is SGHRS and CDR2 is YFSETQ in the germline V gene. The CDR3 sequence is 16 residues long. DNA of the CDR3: TGCGCCAGCAGCCCCGGACTAGCGGGGGACGGGGTCGAGCAGTACTTC. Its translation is CASSPGLAGDGVEQYF.

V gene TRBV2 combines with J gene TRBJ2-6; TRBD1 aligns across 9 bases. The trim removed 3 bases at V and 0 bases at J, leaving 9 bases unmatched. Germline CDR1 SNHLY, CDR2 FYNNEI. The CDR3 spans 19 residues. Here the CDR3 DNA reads TGTGCCAGCAGTGATAACAGGGGGCGCCAACCCTCTGGGGCCAACGTCCTGACTTTC. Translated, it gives CASSDNRGRQPSGANVLTF. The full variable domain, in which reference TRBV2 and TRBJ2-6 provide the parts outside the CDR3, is EPEVTQTPSHQVTQMGQEVILRCVPISNHLYFYWYRQILGQKVEFLVSFYNNEISEKSEIFDDQFSVERPDGSNFTLKIRSTKLEDSAMYFCASSDNRGRQPSGANVLTFGAGSRLTVL.

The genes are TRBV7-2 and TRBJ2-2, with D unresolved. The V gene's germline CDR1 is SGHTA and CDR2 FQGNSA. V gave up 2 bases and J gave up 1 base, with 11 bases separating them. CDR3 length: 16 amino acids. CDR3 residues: CASSLTLGRNTGELFF. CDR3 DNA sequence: TGTGCCAGCAGCTTAACCCTCGGTCGGAACACCGGGGAGCTGTTTTTT.

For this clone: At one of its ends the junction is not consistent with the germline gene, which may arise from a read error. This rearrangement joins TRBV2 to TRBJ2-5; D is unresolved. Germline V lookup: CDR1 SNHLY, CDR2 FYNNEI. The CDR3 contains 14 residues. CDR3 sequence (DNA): TGTGCCAGCAGCGAAGGGCAGTACCAAGAGACCCAGTACTTC. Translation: CASSEGQYQETQYF.

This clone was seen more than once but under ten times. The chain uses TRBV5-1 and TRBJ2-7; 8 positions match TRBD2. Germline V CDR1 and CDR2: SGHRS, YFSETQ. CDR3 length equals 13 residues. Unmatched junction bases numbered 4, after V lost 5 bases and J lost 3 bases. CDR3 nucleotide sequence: TGCGCCAGCAGGCGGGAGGCTGTCTACGAGCAGTACTTC. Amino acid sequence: CASRREAVYEQYF. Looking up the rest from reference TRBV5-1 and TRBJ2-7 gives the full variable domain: KAGVTQTPRYLIKTRGQQVTLSCSPISGHRSVSWYQQTPGQGLQFLFEYFSETQRNKGNFPGRFSGRQFSNSRSEMNVSTLELGDSALYLCASRREAVYEQYFGPGTRLTVT.

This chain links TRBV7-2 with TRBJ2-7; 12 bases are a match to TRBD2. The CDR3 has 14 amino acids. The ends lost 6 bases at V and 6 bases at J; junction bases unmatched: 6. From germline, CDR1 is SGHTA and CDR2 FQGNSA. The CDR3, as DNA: TGTGCCAGCAGACCAAGACTAGCGGGAGTCGAGCAGTACTTC. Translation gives CASRPRLAGVEQYF.

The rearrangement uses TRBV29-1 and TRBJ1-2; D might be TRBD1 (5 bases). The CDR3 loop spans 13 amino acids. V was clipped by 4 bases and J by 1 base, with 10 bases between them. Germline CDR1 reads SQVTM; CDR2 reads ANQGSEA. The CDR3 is CSVAGGSNYGYTF. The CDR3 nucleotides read TGCAGCGTTGCCGGGGGGAGTAACTATGGCTACACCTTC.

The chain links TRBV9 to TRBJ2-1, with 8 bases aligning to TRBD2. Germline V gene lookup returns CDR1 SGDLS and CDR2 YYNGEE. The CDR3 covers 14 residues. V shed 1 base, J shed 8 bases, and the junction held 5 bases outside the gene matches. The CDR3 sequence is CASSVTGGPDEQFF. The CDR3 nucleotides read TGTGCCAGCAGCGTAACGGGAGGGCCGGATGAGCAGTTCTTC.

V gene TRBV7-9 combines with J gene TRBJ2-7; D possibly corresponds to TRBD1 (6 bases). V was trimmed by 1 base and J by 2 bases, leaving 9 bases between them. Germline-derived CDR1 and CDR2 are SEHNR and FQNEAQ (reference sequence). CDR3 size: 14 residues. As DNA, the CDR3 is TGTGCCAGCAGCTTAGACAGGGACGCCTACGAGCAGTACTTC. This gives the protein CASSLDRDAYEQYF.

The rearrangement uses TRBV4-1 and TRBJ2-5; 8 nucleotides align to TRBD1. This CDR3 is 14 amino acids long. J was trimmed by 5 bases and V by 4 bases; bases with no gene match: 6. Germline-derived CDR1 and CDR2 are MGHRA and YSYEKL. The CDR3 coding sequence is TGCGCCAGCAGCCGAACCAGGGGGCGGGAGACCCAGTACTTC. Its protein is CASSRTRGRETQYF.

The CDR3 loop is CASSSDFGLAATDTQYF. The CDR3 nucleotides read TGTGCCAGCAGCTCCGACTTTGGACTAGCGGCCACAGATACGCAGTATTTT. The chain recombines TRBV5-6 with TRBJ2-3; 10 nucleotides agree with TRBD2. Germline lookup yields CDR1 SGHDT and CDR2 YYEEEE. Losses at the gene ends were 3 bases for V and 2 bases for J; bases not matched to a gene: 9. The CDR3 spans 17 residues.

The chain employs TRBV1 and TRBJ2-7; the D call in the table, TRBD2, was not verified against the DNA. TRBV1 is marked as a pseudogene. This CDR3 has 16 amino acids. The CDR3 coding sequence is TGCACCAGCAGCCAAGATGTAACACCACGGGATGGCGAGCAGTACTTC. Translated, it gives CTSSQDVTPRDGEQYF.

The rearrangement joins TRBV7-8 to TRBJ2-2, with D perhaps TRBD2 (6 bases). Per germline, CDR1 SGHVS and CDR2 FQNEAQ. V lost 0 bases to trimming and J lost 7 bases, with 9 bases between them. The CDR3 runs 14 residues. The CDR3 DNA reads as TGTGCCAGCAGCTTAGCCGGGAGCGGCGGGGAGCTGTTTTTT. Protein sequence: CASSLAGSGGELFF.